This TCR beta chain was sequenced in a study of CD8 T cells in ankylosing spondylitis. Trimming cost V 5 bases and J 6 bases; bases outside gene matches: 4. There are 14 residues in the CDR3. Notes on the study in general: Reported data indicate significant enrichment of disease-linked clones within matched ankylosing spondylitis synovial fluid.

One entry per CDR3 protein results from TCRdb running MiXCR on the 5' RACE reads. This repertoire shows about 250,000 distinct CDR3 sequences, over 30% found once; its top ten account for 3.5% to 4.5%. The table lists this clonotype with a few counts. Antigen specificity is unknown. Sequencing input: blood, either unsorted or a sorted T cell fraction (not recorded which). V usage is TRBV12-3 or TRBV12-4 and J usage is TRBJ1-6, with 7 nucleotides matching TRBD1. This sequence originates from a male donor with ankylosing spondylitis or in good health (not recorded which). DNA for the CDR3: TGTGCCAGCAGTCCTGACAGGGCTAATTCACCCCTCCACTTT. Amino acids: CASSPDRANSPLHF.